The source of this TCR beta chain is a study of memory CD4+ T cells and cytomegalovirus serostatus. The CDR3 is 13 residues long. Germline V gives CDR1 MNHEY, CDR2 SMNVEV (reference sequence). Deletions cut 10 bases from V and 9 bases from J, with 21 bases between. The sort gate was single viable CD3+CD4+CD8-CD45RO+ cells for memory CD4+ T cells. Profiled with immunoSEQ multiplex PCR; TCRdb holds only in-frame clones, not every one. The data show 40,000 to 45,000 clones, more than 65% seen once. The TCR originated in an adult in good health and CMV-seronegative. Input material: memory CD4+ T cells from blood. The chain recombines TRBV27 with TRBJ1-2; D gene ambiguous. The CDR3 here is CATQEGFSNSYTF. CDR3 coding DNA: TGTGCCACCCAAGAGGGATTTTCTAACAGCTACACCTTC.